This T cell receptor (beta chain) derives from a study of CD8 T cells in ankylosing spondylitis. The TCR beta libraries were generated through quantitative 5'-RACE incorporating molecular barcodes. One entry per CDR3 protein, called by TCRdb with MiXCR from the 5' RACE reads. The sample yields under 400,000 distinct CDR3 sequences, more than 9% seen once. Sequenced input: blood, either unsorted or a sorted T cell fraction (not recorded which). This receptor was taken from a female donor with ankylosing spondylitis or in good health (not recorded which).

CDR3 sequence reads: CASSFRTSGGWGTDTQYF. Written as DNA, the CDR3 is TGTGCCAGCAGTTTCCGGACTAGCGGGGGGTGGGGCACAGATACGCAGTATTTT. The V gene is TRBV27, the J gene TRBJ2-3; 14 bases line up with TRBD2. V lost 3 bases, J lost 1 base, and 6 bases stayed unmatched. This CDR3 has 18 residues. Germline V gene data show CDR1 as MNHEY and CDR2 as SMNVEV (reference sequence).